Presented here are 23 T cell receptor beta chains from one specimen sequenced in a study of blood T cell repertoires in COVID-19. TCRdb's table, derived via immunoSEQ multiplex PCR, lists solely in-frame clones and lacks some. The data contain 430,000 or so clones, 70% to 90% of them singletons. Material: PBMCs or T cells enriched from blood (not recorded which). The receptors originated from a woman between 40 and 55 years old who had recovered from COVID-19.

This chain connects TRBV11-3 to TRBJ2-5, with 8 nucleotides matching TRBD1. Germline CDR1 and CDR2: SGHNT and YENEEA. The CDR3 totals 17 residues. Losses at the gene ends were 5 bases for V and 5 bases for J; bases not matched to a gene: 16. CDR3 loop: CASSPHSGQGSLETQYF. CDR3 DNA: TGTGCCAGCAGCCCCCACAGCGGACAGGGATCGTTGGAGACCCAGTACTTC.

The V gene is TRBV7-7, the J gene TRBJ2-7, with D possibly matching TRBD2 (5 bases). Germline CDR1 SSHAT, CDR2 FNYEAQ (reference sequence). V gave up 9 bases and J gave up 1 base, with 16 bases separating them. The CDR3 length is 14 residues. CDR3 sequence reads: CASKRTISSYEQYF. CDR3 coding DNA: TGTGCCAGTAAGCGGACCATCTCATCCTACGAGCAGTACTTC.

V usage is TRBV7-9 and J usage is TRBJ2-7; 9 bases are shared with TRBD2. V was pared by 3 bases and J by 3 bases, with 3 bases of the junction left unmatched. In germline, CDR1 is SEHNR, CDR2 FQNEAQ (reference sequence). This CDR3 is built from 14 residues. As DNA, the CDR3 is TGTGCCAGCAGCTTTAGCGGGAGTGACTACGAGCAGTACTTC. Amino acids: CASSFSGSDYEQYF.

The genes are TRBV6-1 and TRBJ1-1; D unclear. The CDR3 contains 17 residues. Looked up from germline, CDR1 is MNHNS and CDR2 is SASEGT. V was trimmed by 1 base and J by 1 base, leaving 16 bases between them. CDR3 nucleotides: TGTGCCAGCAGTGAAGGGATAGCGGCACGGCGGAACACTGAAGCTTTCTTT. It yields the protein CASSEGIAARRNTEAFF.

The J gene is TRBJ1-2, the V gene TRBV6-5, with D unclear. This CDR3 region has 12 residues. The germline V gene has CDR1 MNHEY and CDR2 SVGAGI. Trimming removed 8 bases from V and 6 bases from J, with 13 bases in between. CDR3 sequence (DNA): TGTGCCAGCTCCCCAGGCCCGAATGGCTACACCTTC. This sequence encodes CASSPGPNGYTF.

The chain uses TRBV5-1 and TRBJ2-7; 7 bases match TRBD1. Germline V gene sequence: CDR1 SGHRS, CDR2 YFSETQ. V gave up 3 bases and J gave up 3 bases; unmatched junction bases: 6. This CDR3 contains 14 residues. The CDR3 spells CASSYDREYYEQYF. In DNA, the CDR3 is TGCGCCAGCAGCTATGACAGGGAATACTACGAGCAGTACTTC.

This rearrangement joins TRBV27 to TRBJ2-1, with TRBD2 matching 9 bases. The CDR3 spans 17 residues. Germline loops: CDR1 MNHEY, CDR2 SMNVEV (reference sequence). The ends lost 6 bases at V and 2 bases at J; junction bases unmatched: 11. The DNA of the CDR3 is TGTGCCAGCAGCAGTATAGTGACTAGCGGACCCTACAATGAGCAGTTCTTC. This sequence encodes CASSSIVTSGPYNEQFF.

This chain links TRBV3-1 (or the pseudogene TRBV3-2) with TRBJ1-5; 7 bases are shared with TRBD1. The CDR3 runs 14 residues. Germline trimming cut 1 base from V and 5 bases from J; bases unmatched to any gene: 2. Germline CDR1 reads LGHDT; CDR2 reads YNNKEL (reference sequence). As DNA, the CDR3 is TGTGCCAGCAGCCAAGCTACAGGGGATCAGCCCCAGCATTTT. It codes for CASSQATGDQPQHF.

The chain combines TRBV14 with TRBJ2-2; the match to TRBD2 covers 7 bases. The CDR3 is made up of 16 amino acids. J lost 6 bases, V lost 0 bases, and 7 bases had no gene match. CDR1 and CDR2 (germline): SGHDN, FVKESK. The CDR3 nucleotides are TGTGCCAGCAGCCAAGAATGGCGGGAGCGGTCCGGGGAGCTGTTTTTT. It is translated as CASSQEWRERSGELFF.

This clone was seen a single time. The V call is TRBV28, the J call TRBJ2-7; a weak D match, TRBD1 (6 bases). Germline assignment: CDR1 MDHEN and CDR2 SYDVKM. V was trimmed by 5 bases and J by 0 bases, leaving 17 bases between them. The CDR3 runs 16 residues. The CDR3 loop reads CASSPSRDKSSYEQYF. The CDR3 DNA reads as TGTGCCAGCAGTCCCTCCCGGGACAAGAGCTCCTACGAGCAGTACTTC.

This clone was recorded only once. V is TRBV5-4 and J is TRBJ2-7; 7 bases fit TRBD2. Germline V gene lookup returns CDR1 SGHNT and CDR2 YYREEE (reference sequence). The CDR3 spans 15 residues. The J segment lost 7 bases and the V segment lost 4 bases, leaving 14 bases of the junction unmatched. The CDR3 here is CASSPQGGSTSEQYF. CDR3 DNA sequence: TGTGCCAGCAGCCCCCAGGGCGGGAGTACGAGTGAGCAGTACTTC.

This clone was observed a single time. This CDR3 is CASSNQGETEAFF. The CDR3 DNA sequence: TGTGCCAGTAGTAACCAGGGGGAAACTGAAGCTTTCTTT. The chain combines TRBV19 with TRBJ1-1; 7 bases line up with TRBD1. Germline CDR1 and CDR2: LNHDA and SQIVND (reference sequence). CDR3 length equals 13 residues. With 4 bases clipped from V and 5 bases from J, the junction kept 4 bases outside the gene matches.

The chain carries TRBV28 and TRBJ2-3; 11 bases agree with TRBD2. The CDR3 length is 15 residues. The germline gives CDR1 MDHEN, CDR2 SYDVKM. J gave up 5 bases and V 7 bases, and 8 bases lay outside the gene matches. The CDR3 DNA reads TGTGCCAGCACCCCGACTAGCGGGATCGGAGATACGCAGTATTTT. Protein: CASTPTSGIGDTQYF.

The chain joins TRBV6-5 to TRBJ2-3, with 11 bases that match TRBD2. Trimming removed 2 bases from V and 5 bases from J; junction bases left unmatched: 6. CDR3 length: 16 amino acids. Germline V lookup: CDR1 MNHEY, CDR2 SVGAGI. The CDR3 loop is CASSYLLAGAGDTQYF. The CDR3 DNA follows: TGTGCCAGCAGTTACCTACTAGCGGGAGCGGGAGATACGCAGTATTTT.

Worth noting for this clone: Other nucleotide sequences from this sample produce the same CDR3. This CDR3 is CASSPGGGNTEAFF. The CDR3 bases are TGTGCCAGCAGTCCCGGGGGGGGGAACACTGAAGCTTTCTTT. The genes are TRBV27 and TRBJ1-1; TRBD1 might be the D (5 bases). Germline-derived CDR1 and CDR2 are MNHEY and SMNVEV (reference sequence). The CDR3 is made up of 14 amino acids. V was shortened by 5 bases and J by 1 base, with 11 bases between the two germline ends.

The gene calls are TRBV7-9 and TRBJ2-3; no clear D. Per germline, CDR1 SEHNR and CDR2 FQNEAQ (reference sequence). The CDR3 totals 15 residues. V was shortened by 8 bases and J by 3 bases, with 18 bases between the two germline ends. CDR3 in amino acids: CASSVQLGVTDTQYF. The CDR3 DNA sequence: TGTGCCAGCTCCGTACAGTTAGGCGTGACAGATACGCAGTATTTT.

The chain recombines TRBV6-1 with TRBJ2-5, with 12 bases aligning to TRBD2. In germline, CDR1 is MNHNS, CDR2 SASEGT. The V gene end was trimmed by 2 bases and the J gene end by 3 bases; junction bases not matched to a gene: 4. The CDR3 contains 16 residues. Here the CDR3 DNA reads TGTGCCAGCAGTGAACGCAGACTAGCGGGAGAAGAGACCCAGTACTTC. This encodes CASSERRLAGEETQYF.

The V gene is TRBV5-5, the J gene TRBJ2-2; D ambiguous. Looked up from germline, CDR1 is SGHKS and CDR2 is YYEKEE (reference sequence). The CDR3 is 13 amino acids. The ends were cut back, 0 bases at V and 5 bases at J, with 5 bases in the middle. The CDR3 coding sequence is TGTGCCAGCAGCTTGGTACGGACCGGGGAGCTGTTTTTT. Its translation: CASSLVRTGELFF.

This chain connects TRBV7-6 to TRBJ2-5, with TRBD1 matching over 9 bases. Looked up from germline, CDR1 is SGHVS and CDR2 is FNYEAQ. The CDR3 sequence is 14 residues long. The J segment lost 5 bases and the V segment lost 5 bases, leaving 6 bases of the junction unmatched. The CDR3 region is CASSIGQGTETQYF. The CDR3 DNA reads as TGTGCCAGCAGCATAGGACAGGGGACCGAGACCCAGTACTTC.

This clone came up once. The V call is TRBV28, the J call TRBJ1-2; 9 bases line up with TRBD1. Germline trimming cut 6 bases from V and 3 bases from J; bases unmatched to any gene: 5. In germline, CDR1 is MDHEN, CDR2 SYDVKM. The CDR3 spans 14 residues. The CDR3 protein is CASSGGQGYYGYTF. DNA of the CDR3: TGTGCCAGCAGCGGCGGACAGGGGTACTATGGCTACACCTTC.

The chain is built from TRBV11-2 and TRBJ2-1; 7 bases line up with TRBD1. V dropped 0 bases and J dropped 2; count of bases not matched to a gene: 4. Germline CDR1 reads SGHAT; CDR2 reads FQNNGV. The CDR3 sequence is 16 residues long. Written as DNA, the CDR3 is TGTGCCAGCAGCTTAGAGGCCGGGACAGCCTACAATGAGCAGTTCTTC. Translated, it gives CASSLEAGTAYNEQFF.

The V gene is TRBV27, the J gene TRBJ1-1, with 9 bases aligning to TRBD1. Germline V gives CDR1 MNHEY, CDR2 SMNVEV (reference sequence). Trimming took 3 bases from V and 10 from J; bases not matched to a gene: 9. The CDR3 totals 14 residues. CDR3 protein: CASSFGQGPGVAFF. The CDR3 DNA is TGTGCCAGCAGTTTCGGACAGGGGCCCGGGGTAGCTTTCTTT.

The J gene is TRBJ2-2, the V gene TRBV7-2, with D unclear. Trimming cost V 1 base and J 0 bases, with 6 bases left between them. CDR1 and CDR2 from the germline V gene are SGHTA and FQGNSA. The CDR3 spans 15 residues. The CDR3 spells CASSLGSPNTGELFF. The CDR3, as DNA: TGTGCCAGCAGCTTAGGTAGCCCGAACACCGGGGAGCTGTTTTTT.